Sequencing of this T cell receptor beta chain was carried out in a study of blood T cell repertoires in COVID-19. All enrollees were roughly 18 to 90 years old and from about 25 US areas. TCRdb's copy holds only in-frame clones and misses some; the assay was immunoSEQ multiplex PCR. The sample has 110,000 to 150,000 clones; around 80% are singletons. The sequencing input was PBMCs or T cells enriched from blood (not recorded which). The sequence was collected from a woman between 45 and 60 years old who had recovered from COVID-19.

CDR3 loop: CAWSGRAFSTGELFF. The CDR3 DNA reads as TGTGCCTGGAGTGGCAGGGCCTTTTCCACCGGGGAGCTGTTTTTT. This chain uses TRBV30 with TRBJ2-2; a weak D match, TRBD1 (5 bases). CDR1 and CDR2 from the germline V gene are GTSNPN and SVGIG (reference sequence). The CDR3 loop spans 15 amino acids. Trimming pared 1 base from V and 4 bases from J, leaving 13 bases between.